The T cell receptor (beta chain) described here comes from a study of cytomegalovirus exposure and HLA in healthy donors. Vbeta (60) and Jbeta (13) primers were used in the PCR. Clones were read by immunoSEQ multiplex PCR, and TCRdb kept only the in-frame ones, dropping some. The sample lists around 170,000 clones, over 60% occurring once. This clone was counted a single time. CDR3 length: 18 amino acids. Looked up from germline, CDR1 is KGHSH and CDR2 is LQKENI. The trim removed 0 bases at V and 7 bases at J, leaving 15 bases unmatched. The V and J genes are TRBV18 and TRBJ2-1; TRBD2 agrees at 7 bases. What was sequenced was PBMCs. The receptor was derived from a man aged 18 to 30 in good health and CMV-seronegative. Here the CDR3 DNA reads TGTGCCAGCTCACCACCTCATCCGGCGGGAGTCGGTCGAAATGAGCAGTTCTTC. It codes for CASSPPHPAGVGRNEQFF.